The 8 T cell receptor beta chains below come from one sample, sequenced in a study of blood T cell repertoires in COVID-19. Here immunoSEQ multiplex PCR was the method, and the copy in TCRdb shows in-frame clones only, minus some. This sample yields more than 300,000 clones, of which almost 90% are seen a single time; just under 7.5% belongs to the top ten. Sequencing input: peripheral blood. Receptors were obtained from a woman aged 70-85 years with COVID-19, enrolled during active disease.

The V and J genes are TRBV9 and TRBJ2-1; 7 bases match TRBD2. The ends lost 2 bases at V and 2 bases at J; junction bases unmatched: 1. Per the germline V gene, CDR1 is SGDLS and CDR2 is YYNGEE. The CDR3 covers 14 residues. CDR3 nucleotide sequence: TGTGCCAGCAGCGTGACTAGCCCCTACAATGAGCAGTTCTTC. Translated: CASSVTSPYNEQFF.

This chain connects TRBV5-1 to TRBJ2-7, with TRBD1 as a possible D gene (6 bases). Germline CDR1 and CDR2: SGHRS and YFSETQ. This CDR3 has 15 amino acids. V was trimmed by 0 bases and J by 6 bases, leaving 16 bases between them. In DNA, the CDR3 is TGCGCCAGCAGCTTGGACGATGGGGGCGGCCGCGAGCAGTACTTC. Translated: CASSLDDGGGREQYF.

This chain uses TRBV3-1 (or the pseudogene TRBV3-2) with TRBJ2-7; tentative D call: TRBD1 (6 bases). This CDR3 is 14 amino acids long. Germline CDR1 reads LGHDT; CDR2 reads YNNKEL (reference sequence). Trimming cost V 3 bases and J 0 bases, with 9 bases left between them. CDR3 DNA: TGTGCCAGCAGCCATAGGACAGTCTCCTACGAGCAGTACTTC. It is translated as CASSHRTVSYEQYF.

This sequence joins TRBV6-5 and TRBJ2-1; the match to TRBD2 covers 7 bases. This CDR3 region has 15 residues. Germline V gives CDR1 MNHEY, CDR2 SVGAGI. With 0 bases clipped from V and 6 bases from J, the junction kept 5 bases outside the gene matches. CDR3 sequence reads: CASSYSRGVPNEQFF. The CDR3 DNA is TGTGCCAGCAGTTACTCCCGGGGGGTACCCAATGAGCAGTTCTTC.

The chain recombines TRBV2 with TRBJ2-7; possibly TRBD2 for D (7 bases). Looked up from germline, CDR1 is SNHLY and CDR2 is FYNNEI. Trimming removed 2 bases at V and 9 bases at J, with 8 bases between. The CDR3 runs to 11 residues. CDR3: CASSERGGQYF. DNA of the CDR3: TGTGCCAGCAGTGAAAGGGGGGGGCAGTACTTC.

The chain recombines TRBV24-1 with TRBJ2-3; the D gene is possibly TRBD2 (5 bases). Trimming removed 1 base from V and 1 base from J, with 8 bases in between. Germline V CDR1 and CDR2: KGHDR, SFDVKD. The CDR3 consists of 15 residues. CDR3 residues: CATSDFRRGTDTQYF. The CDR3 bases are TGTGCCACCAGTGATTTTCGGCGGGGCACAGATACGCAGTATTTT.

The chain employs TRBV12-5 and TRBJ1-2; D unclear. The CDR3 runs 14 residues. The germline V and J ends were trimmed by 5 bases and 6 bases, with 16 bases remaining between them. Germline V gives CDR1 LGHNT, CDR2 FRNRAP. The CDR3 bases are TGTGCTAGTGGTCCAGCGCGGGGTGGTAATGGCTACACCTTC. This gives the protein CASGPARGGNGYTF. The whole variable domain, remainder taken from reference TRBV12-5 and TRBJ1-2, is DARVTQTPRHKVTEMGQEVTMRCQPILGHNTVFWYRQTMMQGLELLAYFRNRAPLDDSGMPKDRFSAEMPDATLATLKIQPSEPRDSAVYFCASGPARGGNGYTFGSGTRLTVV.

A note on this clone: One end of the junction fails to match germline, which may point to a read error. The chain employs TRBV13 and TRBJ2-4, with TRBD2 matching 8 bases. Germline CDR1 is PRHDT and CDR2 is FYEKMQ (reference sequence). The CDR3 is made up of 15 amino acids. This CDR3 reads CASSLGRGARNIQYF. For the CDR3, the DNA is TGTGCCAGCAGCTTAGGGCGGGGGGCCAGAAACATTCAGTACTTC.